This T cell receptor beta chain was observed in a study of a mutant IDH1 vaccine in newly diagnosed glioma. The wider study: Earlier therapy was either radiotherapy, temozolomide, or both, and most got both.

The time point is: week 5, during vaccination. Each dose of the vaccine consisted of 300 ug of mutant IDH1 20-mer peptide, with topical imiquimod. Assay: immunoSEQ multiplex PCR; the TCRdb copy retains only in-frame clones and omits some. The table includes about 50,000 clones, roughly 78% detected once. Details on this clone: Its antigen is not identified.

The CDR3 has 12 residues. Trimming stripped 7 bases from V and 3 bases from J, with 10 bases between. Looked up from germline, CDR1 is SNHLY and CDR2 is FYNNEI. The sequence derives from a man in his fifties or sixties with glioma. The chain is built from TRBV2 and TRBJ2-7; D is possibly TRBD1 (5 bases). The material was PBMCs, obtained from a glioma patient whose treatment included an IDH1 peptide vaccine. CDR3 protein: CASMGRFYEQYF. CDR3 nucleotide sequence: TGTGCCAGCATGGGGCGGTTCTACGAGCAGTACTTC.